Listed below are T cell receptor beta chains from one sample, sequenced in a study of cytotoxic CD8 clonotypes in ibrutinib-treated CLL. Sequenced by immunoSEQ multiplex PCR; TCRdb stores in-frame clones only, minus some. The sample has fewer than 400,000 clones, around 66% seen once; the top ten hold under 8%. This specimen was PBMCs, taken after 36 months of ibrutinib treatment. The receptors come from a human donor with chronic lymphocytic leukemia. The CDR3 runs from the conserved cysteine through the conserved F or W. Fields, in order: J gene, D gene, clone size, CDR3 length, V gene, CDR3 protein, CDR3 DNA. The D gene is left open where the match is weak. Expanded clones are given a class, and other clones once, few, many or no size at all.

TRBJ2-7 | TRBD1 | NA | 13 | TRBV28 | CASTLQGSYEQYF | TGTGCCAGCACCTTACAGGGGAGCTACGAGCAGTACTTC
TRBJ1-4 | NA | NA | 12 | TRBV2 | CASRAMNEKLFF | TGTGCCAGCAGGGCCATGAATGAAAAACTGTTTTTT
TRBJ2-5 | TRBD1 | NA | 17 | TRBV19 | CASSIYPGTDLQETQYF | TGTGCCAGTAGTATTTATCCGGGGACAGACCTCCAAGAGACCCAGTACTTC
TRBJ2-7 | TRBD1 | NA | 16 | TRBV4-1 | CASSQDIVQGVYEQYF | TGCGCCAGCAGCCAAGATATTGTGCAGGGGGTTTACGAGCAGTACTTC
TRBJ2-3 | NA | few | 13 | TRBV2 | CASSARRTDTQYF | TGTGCCAGCAGTGCGCGAAGGACAGATACGCAGTATTTT
TRBJ1-1 | NA | NA | 16 | TRBV14 | CASSPPSGFRTGEAFF | TGTGCCAGCAGCCCTCCATCAGGATTTCGGACGGGGGAAGCTTTCTTT
TRBJ1-1 | NA | NA | 14 | TRBV9 | CASRDTGGHTEAFF | TGTGCCAGCAGGGACACCGGAGGGCACACTGAAGCTTTCTTT
TRBJ1-3 | TRBD1 | NA | 17 | TRBV7-2 | CASSLLGQGRGGNTIYF | TGTGCCAGCAGCTTACTCGGACAGGGACGGGGAGGAAACACCATATATTTT
TRBJ2-2 | NA | NA | 12 | TRBV28 | CASTVGGHGLFF | TGTGCCAGCACCGTTGGGGGCCACGGGCTGTTTTTT
TRBJ2-7 | NA | NA | 14 | TRBV7-8 | CASSSTAGSYEQYF | TGTGCCAGCAGCTCCACGGCAGGCTCCTACGAGCAGTACTTC
TRBJ1-1 | TRBD1 | NA | 15 | TRBV7-9 | CASSLRNDRDTEAFF | TGTGCCAGCAGCTTAAGAAACGACAGGGACACTGAAGCTTTCTTT
TRBJ2-5 | NA | NA | 16 | TRBV4-2 | CASSQEGAGVQETQYF | TGTGCCAGCAGCCAAGAGGGGGCAGGGGTTCAAGAGACCCAGTACTTC
TRBJ1-2 | NA | few | 14 | TRBV19 | CASNHPTRRYGYTF | TGTGCCAGTAATCACCCAACCCGGAGATATGGCTACACCTTC
TRBJ2-1 | TRBD1 | NA | 14 | TRBV29-1 | CSVEYGTGLAQQFF | TGCAGCGTTGAATACGGGACAGGGCTTGCCCAGCAGTTCTTC
TRBJ1-5 | NA | NA | 14 | TRBV6-5 | CASSPTGRNQPQHF | TGTGCCAGCAGCCCGACAGGCCGAAATCAGCCCCAGCATTTT
TRBJ2-7 | NA | NA | 13 | TRBV7-9 | CASSPPYPYEQYF | TGTGCCAGCAGCCCACCGTACCCGTACGAGCAGTACTTC
TRBJ1-5 | NA | few | 14 | TRBV28 | CASSFRSGRKPQHF | TGTGCCAGCAGTTTCAGGAGCGGAAGGAAGCCCCAGCATTTT
TRBJ2-7 | TRBD1 | NA | 15 | TRBV19 | CASSIFQGASYEQYF | TGTGCCAGTAGTATATTCCAGGGGGCCTCCTACGAGCAGTACTTC
TRBJ2-7 | NA | once | 13 | TRBV7-9 | CASSNALLYEQYF | TGTGCCAGCAGCAACGCCCTTCTCTACGAGCAGTACTTC
TRBJ2-1 | NA | NA | 13 | TRBV2 | CASSEGEYNEQFF | TGTGCCAGCAGTGAGGGGGAATACAATGAGCAGTTCTTC
TRBJ2-5 | TRBD2 | NA | 17 | TRBV10-2 | CASSDPGLAGGRETQYF | TGCGCCAGCAGTGACCCTGGACTAGCGGGGGGCAGAGAGACCCAGTACTTC
TRBJ2-3 | NA | NA | 12 | TRBV28 | CASRLRTDTQYF | TGTGCCAGCCGTCTCCGTACAGATACGCAGTATTTT
TRBJ1-3 | TRBD1 | NA | 17 | TRBV18 | CASSPRGQPHSGNTIYF | TGTGCCAGCTCACCGAGGGGACAGCCGCACTCTGGAAACACCATATATTTT
TRBJ2-2 | TRBD1 | NA | 14 | TRBV25-1 | CASSLTGVTGELFF | TGTGCCAGTAGTCTAACAGGGGTCACCGGGGAGCTGTTTTTT
TRBJ2-7 | NA | NA | 16 | TRBV7-2 | CASSLATMVSSYEQYF | TGTGCCAGCAGCTTAGCCACAATGGTAAGCTCCTACGAGCAGTACTTC
TRBJ2-7 | TRBD2 | NA | 15 | TRBV4-2 | CASSQERSGTYEQYF | TGTGCCAGCAGCCAAGAACGCAGCGGGACCTACGAGCAGTACTTC
TRBJ2-1 | TRBD1 | NA | 15 | TRBV27 | CARIKTGGLYNEQFF | TGTGCCAGAATAAAGACAGGGGGTCTCTACAATGAGCAGTTCTTC
TRBJ2-7 | NA | NA | 14 | TRBV4-1 | CASSQWDDSYEQYF | TGCGCCAGCAGCCAATGGGACGACTCCTACGAGCAGTACTTC
TRBJ1-1 | NA | NA | 15 | TRBV19 | CASSRITGLNTEAFF | TGTGCCAGTAGTCGGATTACAGGGCTGAACACTGAAGCTTTCTTT
TRBJ2-2 | NA | NA | 17 | TRBV7-9 | CASSPITASDNTGELFF | TGTGCCAGCAGCCCAATCACCGCTAGCGACAACACCGGGGAGCTGTTTTTT
TRBJ2-1 | TRBD1 | NA | 15 | TRBV18 | CASSPQGTGGNEQFF | TGTGCCAGCTCACCACAGGGGACAGGGGGCAATGAGCAGTTCTTC
TRBJ2-7 | NA | NA | 12 | TRBV7-8 | CASSEGGRDLYF | TGTGCCAGCAGCGAGGGGGGGAGGGACCTGTACTTC
TRBJ2-7 | NA | NA | 14 | TRBV6-5 | CASRRGRKSHEQYF | TGTGCCAGCAGAAGGGGAAGGAAATCCCACGAGCAGTACTTC
TRBJ2-7 | TRBD1 | once | 14 | TRBV13 | CASSPDRGLYEQYF | TGTGCCAGCAGCCCGGACAGGGGGCTGTACGAGCAGTACTTC
TRBJ1-1 | NA | few | 13 | TRBV2 | CASSANWGTEAFF | TGTGCCAGCAGTGCCAATTGGGGAACTGAAGCTTTCTTT
TRBJ2-7 | NA | NA | 15 | TRBV5-4 | CASSLPGTPTYEQYF | TGTGCCAGCAGCCTCCCCGGGACGCCAACCTACGAGCAGTACTTC
TRBJ2-1 | NA | NA | 14 | TRBV7-2 | CASSLFVRINEQFF | TGTGCCAGCAGCTTATTTGTTCGGATCAATGAGCAGTTCTTC
TRBJ1-2 | NA | NA | 13 | TRBV5-1 | CASSPGSGTGYTF | TGCGCCAGCAGCCCCGGGTCCGGGACTGGCTACACCTTC
TRBJ2-1 | NA | NA | 16 | TRBV5-1 | CASSLGPGNSYNEQFF | TGCGCCAGCAGCTTGGGCCCCGGGAACTCCTACAATGAGCAGTTCTTC
TRBJ2-2 | NA | NA | 15 | TRBV10-1 | CASSESRGRSGELFF | TGCGCCAGCAGTGAGTCACGGGGGAGGTCCGGGGAGCTGTTTTTT
TRBJ1-5 | NA | few | 14 | TRBV6-1 | CASKNPLSNQPQHF | TGTGCCAGCAAGAATCCACTTAGCAATCAGCCCCAGCATTTT
TRBJ1-5 | NA | NA | 18 | TRBV15 | CATSGDRTWGHSSQPQHF | TGTGCCACCAGCGGAGACAGGACCTGGGGGCATTCGAGTCAGCCCCAGCATTTT
TRBJ2-6 | NA | NA | 18 | TRBV19 | CASSIRGFRSSGANVLTF | TGTGCCAGTAGTATAAGAGGATTTCGGAGCTCTGGGGCCAACGTCCTGACTTTC
TRBJ2-7 | NA | NA | 18 | TRBV5-1 | CASSLKPGTHPPSYEQYF | TGCGCCAGCAGCTTAAAACCCGGGACACACCCTCCTTCCTACGAGCAGTACTTC
TRBJ2-3 | NA | NA | 15 | TRBV7-3 | CASSSRTGPPDTQYF | TGTGCCAGCAGCTCCAGGACCGGCCCCCCAGATACGCAGTATTTT
TRBJ2-1 | TRBD2 | NA | 11 | TRBV20-1 | CSAPGGNEQFF | TGCAGTGCCCCGGGGGGCAATGAGCAGTTCTTC
TRBJ2-7 | NA | NA | 11 | TRBV7-9 | CASSFENEQYF | TGTGCCAGCAGCTTTGAAAACGAGCAGTACTTC
TRBJ2-5 | TRBD2 | NA | 16 | TRBV10-2 | CASSLFIAGEGETQYF | TGCGCCAGCAGTTTGTTCATTGCGGGAGAAGGGGAGACCCAGTACTTC
TRBJ2-7 | TRBD1 | NA | 16 | TRBV28 | CASSLWERGQPYEQYF | TGTGCCAGCAGTTTATGGGAAAGGGGGCAACCCTACGAGCAGTACTTC
TRBJ1-5 | NA | few | 15 | TRBV28 | CASSRPGGSNQPQHF | TGTGCCAGCAGTCGTCCGGGGGGTAGCAATCAGCCCCAGCATTTT
TRBJ2-1 | TRBD2 | NA | 15 | TRBV6-4 | CASTNLAGGYNEQFF | TGTGCCAGCACCAATCTAGCGGGAGGCTACAATGAGCAGTTCTTC
TRBJ2-1 | TRBD2 | few | 17 | TRBV5-1 | CASSLDSEREFWNEQFF | TGCGCCAGCAGCTTGGACTCGGAGCGGGAGTTTTGGAATGAGCAGTTCTTC
TRBJ1-4 | TRBD1 | NA | 12 | TRBV6-5 | CASSLDRKKLFF | TGTGCCAGCAGTTTGGACAGGAAAAAACTGTTTTTT
TRBJ2-7 | NA | NA | 13 | TRBV10-3 | CAISEGRSYEQYF | TGTGCCATCAGTGAGGGACGGTCCTACGAGCAGTACTTC
TRBJ2-3 | NA | NA | 15 | TRBV4-2 | CASSQDRISPDTQYF | TGTGCCAGCAGCCAAGATCGGATAAGCCCAGATACGCAGTATTTT
TRBJ2-5 | NA | NA | 13 | TRBV18 | CASSPPGQETQYF | TGTGCCAGCTCACCACCGGGTCAAGAGACCCAGTACTTC